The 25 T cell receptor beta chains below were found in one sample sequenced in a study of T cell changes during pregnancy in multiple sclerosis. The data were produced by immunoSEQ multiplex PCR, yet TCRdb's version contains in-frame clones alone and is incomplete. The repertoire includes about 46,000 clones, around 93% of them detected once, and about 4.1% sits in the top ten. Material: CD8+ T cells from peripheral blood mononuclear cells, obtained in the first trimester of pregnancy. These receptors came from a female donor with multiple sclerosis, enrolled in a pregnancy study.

CDR3 region: CASSVSGSSYEQYF. DNA of the CDR3: TGTGCCAGCAGCGTCAGCGGAAGCTCCTACGAGCAGTACTTC. The genes are TRBV4-2 and TRBJ2-7, with a possible D match to TRBD2 (5 bases). V lost 5 bases and J 0 bases, leaving 11 bases between the germline ends. The CDR3 extends over 14 amino acids. Germline CDR1 is LGHNA and CDR2 is YNFKEQ.

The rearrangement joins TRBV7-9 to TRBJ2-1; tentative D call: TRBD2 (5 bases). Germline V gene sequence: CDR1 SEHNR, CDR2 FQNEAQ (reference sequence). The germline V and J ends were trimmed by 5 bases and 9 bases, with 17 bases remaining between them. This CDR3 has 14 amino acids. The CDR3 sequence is CASSHVASAGEQFF. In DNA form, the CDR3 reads TGTGCCAGCAGCCACGTAGCGAGTGCCGGTGAGCAGTTCTTC.

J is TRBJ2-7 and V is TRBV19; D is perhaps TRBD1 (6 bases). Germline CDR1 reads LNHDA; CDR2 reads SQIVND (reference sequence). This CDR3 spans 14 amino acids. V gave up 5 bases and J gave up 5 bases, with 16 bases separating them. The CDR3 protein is CASSLQGRVNEQYF. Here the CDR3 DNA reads TGTGCCAGTAGTCTTCAGGGGCGCGTGAACGAGCAGTACTTC.

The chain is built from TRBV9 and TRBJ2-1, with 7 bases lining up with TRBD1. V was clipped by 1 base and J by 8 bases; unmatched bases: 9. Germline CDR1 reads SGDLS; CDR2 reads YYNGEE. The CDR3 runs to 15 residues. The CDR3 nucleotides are TGTGCCAGCAGCGTACATGGGAACAGGGGAGATGAGCAGTTCTTC. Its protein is CASSVHGNRGDEQFF.

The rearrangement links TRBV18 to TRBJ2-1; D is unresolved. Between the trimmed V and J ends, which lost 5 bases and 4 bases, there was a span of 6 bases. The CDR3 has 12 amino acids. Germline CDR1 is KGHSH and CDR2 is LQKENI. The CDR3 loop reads CASSSGYNEQFF. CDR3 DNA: TGTGCCAGCTCATCAGGTTACAATGAGCAGTTCTTC.

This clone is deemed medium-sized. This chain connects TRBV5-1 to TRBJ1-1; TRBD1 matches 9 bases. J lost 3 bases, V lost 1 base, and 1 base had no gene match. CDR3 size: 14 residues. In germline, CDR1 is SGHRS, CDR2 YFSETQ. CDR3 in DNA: TGCGCCAGCAGCTTGTGGACAGGGGACACTGAAGCTTTCTTT. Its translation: CASSLWTGDTEAFF. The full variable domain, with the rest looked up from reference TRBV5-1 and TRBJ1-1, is KAGVTQTPRYLIKTRGQQVTLSCSPISGHRSVSWYQQTPGQGLQFLFEYFSETQRNKGNFPGRFSGRQFSNSRSEMNVSTLELGDSALYLCASSLWTGDTEAFFGQGTRLTVV.

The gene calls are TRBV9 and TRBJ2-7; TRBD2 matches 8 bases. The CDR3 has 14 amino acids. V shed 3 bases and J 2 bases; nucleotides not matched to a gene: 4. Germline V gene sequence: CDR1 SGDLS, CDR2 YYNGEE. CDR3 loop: CASSAPGGTYEQYF. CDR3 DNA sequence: TGTGCCAGCAGCGCGCCGGGGGGGACCTACGAGCAGTACTTC.

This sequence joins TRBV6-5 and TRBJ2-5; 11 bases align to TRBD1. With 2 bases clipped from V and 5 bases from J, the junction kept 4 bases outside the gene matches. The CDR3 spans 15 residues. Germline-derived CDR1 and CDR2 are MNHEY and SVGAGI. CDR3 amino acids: CASSYGQGAGETQYF. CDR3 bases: TGTGCCAGCAGTTACGGACAGGGGGCAGGGGAGACCCAGTACTTC.

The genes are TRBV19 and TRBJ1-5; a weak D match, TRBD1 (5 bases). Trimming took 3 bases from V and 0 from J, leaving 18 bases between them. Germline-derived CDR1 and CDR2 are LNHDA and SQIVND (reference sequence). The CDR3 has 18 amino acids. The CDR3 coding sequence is TGTGCCAGTAGTATTTTTGGGACTGAGGGGTATAGCAATCAGCCCCAGCATTTT. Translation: CASSIFGTEGYSNQPQHF. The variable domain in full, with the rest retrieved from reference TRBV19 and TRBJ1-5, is DGGITQSPKYLFRKEGQNVTLSCEQNLNHDAMYWYRQDPGQGLRLIYYSQIVNDFQKGDIAEGYSVSREKKESFPLTVTSAQKNPTAFYLCASSIFGTEGYSNQPQHFGDGTRLSIL.

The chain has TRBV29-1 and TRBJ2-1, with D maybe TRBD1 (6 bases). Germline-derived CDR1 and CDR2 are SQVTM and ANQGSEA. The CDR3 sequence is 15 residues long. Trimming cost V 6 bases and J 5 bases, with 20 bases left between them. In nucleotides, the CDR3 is TGCAGCGTGCCTAGCCAGGGGAGAGAGAACAATGAGCAGTTCTTC. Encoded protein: CSVPSQGRENNEQFF.

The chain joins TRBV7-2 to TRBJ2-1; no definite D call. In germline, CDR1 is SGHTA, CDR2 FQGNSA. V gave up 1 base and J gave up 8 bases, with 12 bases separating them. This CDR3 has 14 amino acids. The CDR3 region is CASSLGRFGDEQFF. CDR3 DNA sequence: TGTGCCAGCAGCTTAGGTCGGTTTGGAGATGAGCAGTTCTTC.

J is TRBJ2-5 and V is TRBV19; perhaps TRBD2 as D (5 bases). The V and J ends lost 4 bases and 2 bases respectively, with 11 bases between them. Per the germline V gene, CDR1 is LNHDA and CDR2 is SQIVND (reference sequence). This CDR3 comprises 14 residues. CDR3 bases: TGTGCCAGTAGTACTCTTACTAGTCAAGAGACCCAGTACTTC. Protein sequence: CASSTLTSQETQYF.

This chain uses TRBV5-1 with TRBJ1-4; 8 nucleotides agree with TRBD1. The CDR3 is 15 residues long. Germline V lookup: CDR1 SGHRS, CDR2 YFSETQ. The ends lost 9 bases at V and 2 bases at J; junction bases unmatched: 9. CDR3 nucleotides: TGCGCCACCTCGACAGGGGAATTTACTAATGAAAAACTGTTTTTT. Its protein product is CATSTGEFTNEKLFF.

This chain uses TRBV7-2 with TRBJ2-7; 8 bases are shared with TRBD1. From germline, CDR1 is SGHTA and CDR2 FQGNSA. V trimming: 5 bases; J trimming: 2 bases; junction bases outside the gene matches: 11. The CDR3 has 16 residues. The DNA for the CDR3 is TGTGCCAGCAGCCCGAGCCGGGACAGGATTGCCTACGAGCAGTACTTC. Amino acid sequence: CASSPSRDRIAYEQYF. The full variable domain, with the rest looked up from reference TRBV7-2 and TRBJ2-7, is GAGVSQSPSNKVTEKGKDVELRCDPISGHTALYWYRQSLGQGLEFLIYFQGNSAPDKSGLPSDRFSAERTGGSVSTLTIQRTQQEDSAVYLCASSPSRDRIAYEQYFGPGTRLTVT.

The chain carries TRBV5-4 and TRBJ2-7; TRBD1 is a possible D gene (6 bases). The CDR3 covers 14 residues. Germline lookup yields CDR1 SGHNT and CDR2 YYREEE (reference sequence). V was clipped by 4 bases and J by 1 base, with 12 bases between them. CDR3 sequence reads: CASSPRDTSYEQYF. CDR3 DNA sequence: TGTGCCAGCAGCCCCCGGGACACATCCTACGAGCAGTACTTC.

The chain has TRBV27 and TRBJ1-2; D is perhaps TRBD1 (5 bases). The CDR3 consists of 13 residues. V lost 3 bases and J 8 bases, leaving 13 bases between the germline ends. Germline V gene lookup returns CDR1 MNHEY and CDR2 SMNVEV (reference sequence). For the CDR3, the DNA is TGTGCCAGCAGTTTCCAGGGAGGTGAAGGCTACACCTTC. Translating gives CASSFQGGEGYTF.

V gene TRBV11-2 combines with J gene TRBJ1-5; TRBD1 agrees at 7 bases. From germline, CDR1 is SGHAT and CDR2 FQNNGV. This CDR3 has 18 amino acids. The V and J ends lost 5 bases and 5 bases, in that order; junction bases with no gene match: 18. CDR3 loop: CASSKALPIRGSHQPQHF. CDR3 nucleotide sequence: TGTGCCAGCAGCAAAGCCCTCCCCATCAGGGGGAGTCATCAGCCCCAGCATTTT.

In nucleotides, the CDR3 is TGTGCCAGCAGTTTATCTTTCACAGGGGGCCTTAACTATGGCTACACCTTC. Encoded protein: CASSLSFTGGLNYGYTF. This chain connects TRBV27 to TRBJ1-2, with 9 positions matching TRBD1. The CDR3 spans 17 residues. Per germline, CDR1 MNHEY and CDR2 SMNVEV (reference sequence). The J segment lost 1 base and the V segment lost 0 bases, leaving 6 bases of the junction unmatched.

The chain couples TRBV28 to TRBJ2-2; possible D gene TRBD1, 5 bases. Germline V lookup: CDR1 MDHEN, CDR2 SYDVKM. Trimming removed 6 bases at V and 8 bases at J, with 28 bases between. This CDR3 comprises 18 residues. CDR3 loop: CASRPTSGSKPTIGELFF. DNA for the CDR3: TGTGCCAGCAGACCCACTTCAGGGTCGAAGCCAACGATAGGGGAGCTGTTTTTT.

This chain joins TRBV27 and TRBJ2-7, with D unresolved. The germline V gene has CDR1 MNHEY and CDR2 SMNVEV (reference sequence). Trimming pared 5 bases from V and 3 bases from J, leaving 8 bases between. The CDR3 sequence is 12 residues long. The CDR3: CASSPPGYEQYF. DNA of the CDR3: TGTGCCAGCAGTCCCCCGGGCTACGAGCAGTACTTC.

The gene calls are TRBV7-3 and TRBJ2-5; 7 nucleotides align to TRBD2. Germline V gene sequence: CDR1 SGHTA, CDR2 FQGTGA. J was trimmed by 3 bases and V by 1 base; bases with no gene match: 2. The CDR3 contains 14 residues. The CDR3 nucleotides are TGTGCCAGCAGCTTAAGGGGAGGGGAAGAGACCCAGTACTTC. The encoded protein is CASSLRGGEETQYF.

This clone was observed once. The CDR3 sequence is CASSKQGGETDTQYF. The DNA for the CDR3 is TGTGCCAGTAGCAAGCAGGGGGGAGAAACAGATACGCAGTATTTT. J is TRBJ2-3 and V is TRBV19; D perhaps matches TRBD1 (7 bases). CDR1 LNHDA and CDR2 SQIVND come from the germline V gene (reference sequence). Trimming pared 6 bases from V and 3 bases from J, leaving 16 bases between. There are 15 residues in the CDR3.

The CDR3 region is CASSQWDTPSSYEQYF. The CDR3 nucleotides are TGTGCCAGCAGTCAATGGGACACCCCCTCCTCCTACGAGCAGTACTTC. The chain is built from TRBV28 and TRBJ2-7, with TRBD1 as a possible D gene (6 bases). In germline, CDR1 is MDHEN, CDR2 SYDVKM. V was trimmed by 5 bases and J by 0 bases, leaving 17 bases between them. The CDR3 covers 16 residues.

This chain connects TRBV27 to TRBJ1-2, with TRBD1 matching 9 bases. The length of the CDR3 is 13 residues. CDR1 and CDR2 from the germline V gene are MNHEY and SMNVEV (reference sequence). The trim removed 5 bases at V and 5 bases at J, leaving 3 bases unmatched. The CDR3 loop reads CASSIGQGYGYTF. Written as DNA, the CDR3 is TGTGCCAGCAGTATCGGACAGGGGTATGGCTACACCTTC.

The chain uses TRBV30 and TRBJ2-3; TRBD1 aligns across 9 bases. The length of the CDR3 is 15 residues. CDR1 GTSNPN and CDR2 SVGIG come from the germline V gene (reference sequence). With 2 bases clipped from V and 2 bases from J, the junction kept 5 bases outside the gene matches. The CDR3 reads CAWSWDRDITDTQYF. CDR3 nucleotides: TGTGCCTGGAGTTGGGACAGGGACATCACAGATACGCAGTATTTT.